These 32 T cell receptor beta chains share one sample of origin, sequenced in a study of blood T cell repertoires in COVID-19. Here immunoSEQ multiplex PCR was the method, and the copy in TCRdb shows in-frame clones only, minus some. The sample has 250,000 to 350,000 clones; around nine tenths are singletons. Sequencing input: peripheral blood. The receptor source for this set is a woman in her thirties or forties who had recovered from COVID-19.

The CDR3 here is CASSQLGGSSTDTQYF. CDR3 nucleotides: TGTGCCAGCAGCCAATTGGGCGGGAGCTCGACAGATACGCAGTATTTT. V gene TRBV3-1 (or the pseudogene TRBV3-2) combines with J gene TRBJ2-3, with 7 bases identical to TRBD2. Germline V gives CDR1 LGHDT, CDR2 YNNKEL (reference sequence). CDR3 length: 16 residues. Unmatched junction bases numbered 8, after V lost 2 bases and J lost 3 bases.

The chain has TRBV4-1 and TRBJ2-2, with 11 bases lining up with TRBD2. Germline V lookup: CDR1 MGHRA, CDR2 YSYEKL. CDR3 size: 18 residues. With 4 bases clipped from V and 1 base from J, the junction kept 8 bases outside the gene matches. CDR3 DNA: TGCGCCAGCAGCCCCCGGGTAGCGGGAGGGTTGAACACCGGGGAGCTGTTTTTT. It translates to CASSPRVAGGLNTGELFF.

V usage is TRBV2 and J usage is TRBJ1-6, with TRBD1 matching over 9 bases. The germline V gene encodes CDR1 SNHLY and CDR2 FYNNEI. The junction had 11 bases not matched to a gene; V was cut back by 4 bases and J by 7 bases. This CDR3 is built from 17 residues. The chain's CDR3 is CASSGGRGTGGNSPLHF. The CDR3 bases are TGTGCCAGCAGTGGGGGCCGAGGAACAGGGGGCAATTCACCCCTCCACTTT.

This clone was seen just once. The genes are TRBV3-1 (or the pseudogene TRBV3-2) and TRBJ2-3; TRBD2 matches at 7 bases. The CDR3 totals 15 residues. Trimming took 2 bases from V and 1 from J; bases not matched to a gene: 3. Germline lookup yields CDR1 LGHDT and CDR2 YNNKEL (reference sequence). The CDR3 bases are TGTGCCAGCAGCCAAAGAACTAGCGGCACAGATACGCAGTATTTT. Translating gives CASSQRTSGTDTQYF.

The V and J genes are TRBV9 and TRBJ2-1; 9 bases align to TRBD2. Germline V CDR1 and CDR2: SGDLS, YYNGEE. The CDR3 sequence is 17 residues long. V was pared by 6 bases and J by 0 bases, with 10 bases of the junction left unmatched. The CDR3 nucleotides are TGTGCCAGCAACCTTGAGGCTAGCGGGACCTCCTACAATGAGCAGTTCTTC. This sequence encodes CASNLEASGTSYNEQFF.

The chain has TRBV7-9 and TRBJ2-7; 8 bases are a match to TRBD1. The ends lost 5 bases at V and 1 base at J; junction bases unmatched: 10. This CDR3 contains 16 residues. CDR1 SEHNR and CDR2 FQNEAQ come from the germline V gene (reference sequence). The CDR3 region is CASSLTYGTGSYEQYF. CDR3 DNA sequence: TGTGCCAGCAGCCTAACCTACGGGACAGGATCCTACGAGCAGTACTTC.

V and J are TRBV5-1 and TRBJ2-3; the match to TRBD2 covers 11 bases. Trimming cost V 0 bases and J 5 bases; bases outside gene matches: 2. The CDR3 has 15 amino acids. The germline V gene has CDR1 SGHRS and CDR2 YFSETQ. CDR3 loop: CASSLGGLAGDTQYF. CDR3 nucleotide sequence: TGCGCCAGCAGCTTGGGAGGACTAGCGGGAGATACGCAGTATTTT.

V usage is TRBV29-1 and J usage is TRBJ2-1; 7 nucleotides line up with TRBD2. CDR1 is SQVTM and CDR2 is ANQGSEA in the germline V gene. The CDR3 is 14 residues long. Losses at the gene ends were 7 bases for V and 7 bases for J; bases not matched to a gene: 13. The CDR3 DNA reads TGCAGCGCCCTCGGGGTAGCGGGCGCGAATGAGCAGTTCTTC. Translation: CSALGVAGANEQFF.

The gene calls are TRBV19 and TRBJ2-7; 9 bases agree with TRBD2. The ends lost 10 bases at V and 3 bases at J; junction bases unmatched: 16. Germline CDR1 LNHDA, CDR2 SQIVND (reference sequence). The CDR3 has 16 amino acids. CDR3 region: CATWGQVSGRHYEQYF. CDR3 DNA sequence: TGTGCCACCTGGGGGCAGGTCAGCGGGAGGCACTACGAGCAGTACTTC.

V and J are TRBV3-1 (or the pseudogene TRBV3-2) and TRBJ2-7, with TRBD2 identical over 7 bases. Germline CDR1 and CDR2: LGHDT and YNNKEL (reference sequence). This CDR3 spans 14 amino acids. The V and J ends lost 3 bases and 5 bases, in that order; junction bases with no gene match: 7. The CDR3 spells CASSHPAGDNEQYF. CDR3 nucleotide sequence: TGTGCCAGCAGCCATCCCGCGGGAGACAACGAGCAGTACTTC.

CDR3 sequence: CASSVGASDYTDTQYF. In nucleotides, the CDR3 is TGTGCCAGCAGCGTAGGAGCAAGCGATTACACAGATACGCAGTATTTT. The chain employs TRBV9 and TRBJ2-3, with D uncertain. This CDR3 is built from 16 residues. CDR1 and CDR2 (germline): SGDLS, YYNGEE. Trimming shortened V by 0 bases and J by 2 bases, and 13 bases separated the two germline ends.

The V gene is TRBV5-1, the J gene TRBJ2-5, with D tentatively TRBD1 (6 bases). The CDR3 runs to 16 residues. V was shortened by 0 bases and J by 3 bases, with 15 bases between the two germline ends. Germline V gene lookup returns CDR1 SGHRS and CDR2 YFSETQ. The CDR3 here is CASSLGWGQWEETQYF. In nucleotides, the CDR3 is TGCGCCAGCAGCTTGGGATGGGGACAATGGGAAGAGACCCAGTACTTC.

The V call is TRBV2, the J call TRBJ2-1; 13 bases line up with TRBD2. Germline-derived CDR1 and CDR2 are SNHLY and FYNNEI. Trimming cost V 7 bases and J 6 bases; bases outside gene matches: 9. The CDR3 consists of 16 residues. This CDR3 is CASTRLAGGGTNEQFF. The CDR3, as DNA: TGTGCCAGCACCCGACTAGCGGGAGGAGGTACCAATGAGCAGTTCTTC.

This sequence joins TRBV6-2 or TRBV6-3 and TRBJ2-7, with no clear D. Germline values: CDR1 MNHEY, CDR2 SVGEGT. CDR3 length: 12 residues. Deletions cut 5 bases from V and 5 bases from J, with 10 bases between. The CDR3 loop reads CASSTQDHEQYF. In DNA form, the CDR3 reads TGTGCCAGCAGTACGCAGGATCACGAGCAGTACTTC.

The rearrangement joins TRBV7-3 to TRBJ2-1; TRBD2 agrees at 10 bases. J was trimmed by 0 bases and V by 6 bases; bases with no gene match: 5. CDR3 length: 16 residues. Per germline, CDR1 SGHTA and CDR2 FQGTGA. The CDR3 here is CASRPSGSSSYNEQFF. The CDR3 DNA sequence: TGTGCCAGCAGACCTAGCGGGAGCAGCTCCTACAATGAGCAGTTCTTC.

The CDR3 sequence is CASSYGGTGELFF. In DNA form, the CDR3 reads TGTGCCAGCAGTTACGGCGGGACCGGGGAGCTGTTTTTT. The chain couples TRBV6-5 to TRBJ2-2; D is perhaps TRBD2 (5 bases). The germline V gene has CDR1 MNHEY and CDR2 SVGAGI. The CDR3 is 13 residues long. Trimming stripped 2 bases from V and 5 bases from J, with 6 bases between.

This chain joins TRBV9 and TRBJ1-1; a weak D match, TRBD1 (5 bases). The CDR3 covers 14 residues. Germline values: CDR1 SGDLS, CDR2 YYNGEE. The V gene lost 2 bases and the J gene lost 7 bases, with 15 bases spanning the gap. The DNA of the CDR3 is TGTGCCAGCAGCGTCGGCGGGGCATCTTATGAAGCTTTCTTT. Translated: CASSVGGASYEAFF.

The chain employs TRBV4-1 and TRBJ2-3; TRBD2 matches at 7 bases. This CDR3 spans 17 amino acids. The V segment lost 3 bases and the J segment 3 bases; nucleotides outside the gene matches: 12. Germline CDR1 MGHRA, CDR2 YSYEKL. CDR3 in DNA: TGCGCCAGCAGCCACACGGCGGGGGAGGGCCGTACAGATACGCAGTATTTT. It specifies CASSHTAGEGRTDTQYF.

The chain recombines TRBV29-1 with TRBJ2-2; D is possibly TRBD2 (6 bases). The CDR3 sequence is 13 residues long. V was pared by 4 bases and J by 5 bases, with 11 bases between. Germline V gene sequence: CDR1 SQVTM, CDR2 ANQGSEA. Written as DNA, the CDR3 is TGCAGCGTTGTACTAGCTTTGACCGGGGAGCTGTTTTTT. Amino acids: CSVVLALTGELFF.

The V gene is TRBV18, the J gene TRBJ2-7; 8 bases align to TRBD2. Germline V gene data show CDR1 as KGHSH and CDR2 as LQKENI. The V segment lost 9 bases and the J segment 5 bases; nucleotides outside the gene matches: 9. The CDR3 totals 13 residues. The CDR3 region has the DNA TGTGCCAGTCGACGGGGGGGAAAGGACGAGCAGTACTTC. Protein sequence: CASRRGGKDEQYF.

This sequence joins TRBV7-3 and TRBJ1-3; TRBD1 is a possible D gene (5 bases). Deletions cut 5 bases from V and 9 bases from J, with 29 bases between. CDR1 and CDR2 (germline): SGHTA, FQGTGA. The CDR3 covers 18 residues. CDR3 nucleotides: TGTGCCAGCAGCCCCCCGGGCAGCTCGGGCAGGGAAGAGAGCACCATATATTTT. Encoded protein: CASSPPGSSGREESTIYF. Drawing the rest from reference TRBV7-3 and TRBJ1-3, the complete variable domain is GAGVSQTPSNKVTEKGKYVELRCDPISGHTALYWYRQSLGQGPEFLIYFQGTGAADDSGLPNDRFFAVRPEGSVSTLKIQRTERGDSAVYLCASSPPGSSGREESTIYFGEGSWLTVV.

In this sample, this clone turned up once. The V and J genes are TRBV2 and TRBJ2-5, with 11 bases fitting TRBD2. Per germline, CDR1 SNHLY and CDR2 FYNNEI. V dropped 5 bases and J dropped 5; count of bases not matched to a gene: 4. The CDR3 is made up of 14 amino acids. CDR3 sequence reads: CASSSTSGTETQYF. DNA for the CDR3: TGTGCCAGCAGTTCGACTAGCGGGACGGAGACCCAGTACTTC.

The chain recombines TRBV27 with TRBJ2-7; D may be TRBD1 (5 bases). The germline V and J ends were trimmed by 3 bases and 4 bases, with 10 bases remaining between them. The CDR3 totals 13 residues. CDR1 MNHEY and CDR2 SMNVEV come from the germline V gene (reference sequence). The CDR3 protein is CASSFGAGYEQYF. CDR3 nucleotides: TGTGCCAGCAGTTTTGGGGCAGGGTACGAGCAGTACTTC.

CDR3 loop: CASEQGARSDQPQHF. In DNA form, the CDR3 reads TGTGCCAGCGAACAGGGGGCTAGGTCCGATCAGCCCCAGCATTTT. The V gene is TRBV19, the J gene TRBJ1-5, with TRBD1 matching over 9 bases. Trimming removed 9 bases from V and 5 bases from J; junction bases left unmatched: 11. The CDR3 totals 15 residues. The germline CDR1 and CDR2 sequences are LNHDA and SQIVND (reference sequence).

V usage is TRBV27 and J usage is TRBJ1-5, with D maybe TRBD1 (6 bases). The CDR3 runs 15 residues. Germline loops: CDR1 MNHEY, CDR2 SMNVEV (reference sequence). Trimming left V 6 bases short and J 3 bases short, with 15 bases between. Here the CDR3 reads CASRREGQLNQPQHF. The CDR3 DNA reads TGTGCCAGCAGAAGGGAGGGACAACTCAATCAGCCCCAGCATTTT.

The genes are TRBV2 and TRBJ1-3; 10 bases line up with TRBD1. This CDR3 spans 16 amino acids. Germline lookup yields CDR1 SNHLY and CDR2 FYNNEI. V shed 5 bases and J 1 base; nucleotides not matched to a gene: 5. CDR3 residues: CASSIRQGASGNTIYF. CDR3 coding DNA: TGTGCCAGCAGTATTAGACAGGGGGCATCTGGAAACACCATATATTTT.

V gene TRBV30 combines with J gene TRBJ2-7; 8 nucleotides match TRBD1. Germline-derived CDR1 and CDR2 are GTSNPN and SVGIG (reference sequence). V shed 3 bases and J 8 bases; nucleotides not matched to a gene: 6. The CDR3 contains 12 residues. As DNA, the CDR3 is TGTGCCTGGAGCCCCGGACAGGGCAAGCAGTACTTC. Its protein is CAWSPGQGKQYF.

The chain links TRBV19 to TRBJ1-1; TRBD1 might be the D (6 bases). Between the trimmed V and J ends, which lost 6 bases and 7 bases, there was a span of 9 bases. This CDR3 region has 11 residues. Looked up from germline, CDR1 is LNHDA and CDR2 is SQIVND (reference sequence). CDR3 coding DNA: TGTGCCAGTAGCCCAGGGGTTGAAGCTTTCTTT. It translates to CASSPGVEAFF.

CDR3 region: CASSRTLAGDQETQYF. The CDR3 nucleotides are TGTGCCAGCAGCCGGACCCTAGCGGGGGACCAAGAGACCCAGTACTTC. The chain recombines TRBV11-2 with TRBJ2-5, with 10 bases fitting TRBD2. The CDR3 runs to 16 residues. The V and J ends lost 5 bases and 0 bases, in that order; junction bases with no gene match: 6. Germline V gives CDR1 SGHAT, CDR2 FQNNGV.

This clone was recorded a few times. The chain combines TRBV7-2 with TRBJ2-7; a possible D gene is TRBD1 (6 bases). Germline CDR1 is SGHTA and CDR2 is FQGNSA. The ends were cut back, 4 bases at V and 0 bases at J, with 13 bases in the middle. The length of the CDR3 is 15 residues. As DNA, the CDR3 is TGTGCCAGCAGCTGGGGGCAGGCAAGCTCCTACGAGCAGTACTTC. It encodes CASSWGQASSYEQYF.

This chain connects TRBV7-9 to TRBJ1-2; D is unclear. The CDR3 has 15 residues. The ends were cut back, 1 base at V and 0 bases at J, with 9 bases in the middle. The V gene's germline CDR1 is SEHNR and CDR2 FQNEAQ (reference sequence). The CDR3, as DNA: TGTGCCAGCAGCTTAGAGAGGCAAGCTAACTATGGCTACACCTTC. This translates into CASSLERQANYGYTF.

This clone was picked up a small number of times. The CDR3 protein is CASSPDRGSSYNEQFF. In DNA, the CDR3 is TGTGCCAGCAGCCCCGACAGGGGGAGCTCCTACAATGAGCAGTTCTTC. The rearrangement links TRBV28 to TRBJ2-1; 9 bases map to TRBD1. The CDR3 spans 16 residues. V was clipped by 6 bases and J by 0 bases; unmatched bases: 6. From germline, CDR1 is MDHEN and CDR2 SYDVKM.